Listed here are 28 T cell receptor beta chains from one sample, sequenced in a study of blood T cell repertoires in COVID-19. The assay was immunoSEQ multiplex PCR, and TCRdb's table has in-frame clones only and misses some. Of 300,000 to 350,000 clones listed, 85% to 90% are singletons. Sequenced material: peripheral blood. Receptor source: a woman in her 70s with COVID-19, enrolled during active disease.

The chain uses TRBV2 and TRBJ1-1; D remains unclear. Germline CDR1 and CDR2: SNHLY and FYNNEI. V was clipped by 4 bases and J by 6 bases, with 6 bases between them. The CDR3 is made up of 11 amino acids. CDR3 DNA: TGTGCCAGCAGTGCCCTCGCTGAAGCTTTCTTT. Protein: CASSALAEAFF. Combining the CDR3 with reference TRBV2 and TRBJ1-1 gives the whole variable domain EPEVTQTPSHQVTQMGQEVILRCVPISNHLYFYWYRQILGQKVEFLVSFYNNEISEKSEIFDDQFSVERPDGSNFTLKIRSTKLEDSAMYFCASSALAEAFFGQGTRLTVV.

The J gene is TRBJ1-2, the V gene TRBV10-3; 7 bases fit TRBD1. Per the germline V gene, CDR1 is ENHRY and CDR2 is SYGVKD. J lost 6 bases, V lost 2 bases, and 9 bases had no gene match. The CDR3 consists of 15 residues. CDR3 DNA: TGTGCCATCAGTGAGCCCCAACAGGGGCGGAATGGCTACACCTTC. Translating gives CAISEPQQGRNGYTF.

This chain links TRBV20-1 with TRBJ2-7, with D unresolved. The CDR3 spans 10 residues. V lost 6 bases and J lost 6, with 9 bases in between. Germline assignment: CDR1 DFQATT and CDR2 SNEGSKA (reference sequence). The CDR3 DNA reads TGCAGTGCAACCTCGGGCGAGCAGTACTTC. Its protein product is CSATSGEQYF.

The chain carries TRBV21-1 and TRBJ2-7; the D segment call TRBD1 is taken from the table without a DNA check. TRBV21-1 is a known pseudogene. CDR3 length: 16 amino acids. This chain's CDR3 is CASSYRTGDYAYEQYF. CDR3 nucleotides: TGTGCCAGCAGCTATCGGACAGGGGATTATGCCTACGAGCAGTACTTC.

V is TRBV27 and J is TRBJ1-2; 8 bases line up with TRBD1. V dropped 5 bases and J dropped 2; count of bases not matched to a gene: 10. There are 16 residues in the CDR3. Germline assignment: CDR1 MNHEY and CDR2 SMNVEV (reference sequence). The CDR3 region is CASSTRQGLTNYGYTF. CDR3 coding DNA: TGTGCCAGCAGTACGCGACAGGGGCTAACCAACTATGGCTACACCTTC.

J is TRBJ1-2 and V is TRBV29-1; the D is unclear. The CDR3 totals 14 residues. The germline V gene has CDR1 SQVTM and CDR2 ANQGSEA. V lost 1 base and J lost 1, with 10 bases in between. The CDR3: CSVEVSRDNYGYTF. CDR3 nucleotide sequence: TGCAGCGTTGAAGTGTCACGGGATAACTATGGCTACACCTTC.

This clone was counted only a few times. This chain uses TRBV5-1 with TRBJ1-6, with 7 bases fitting TRBD1. Per germline, CDR1 SGHRS and CDR2 YFSETQ. V lost 0 bases, J lost 14 bases, and 8 bases stayed unmatched. The CDR3 runs to 14 residues. DNA for the CDR3: TGCGCCAGCAGCTTGGGGGAAGGGGGCGTGTCCCTCCACTTT. This codes for CASSLGEGGVSLHF.

This rearrangement joins TRBV24-1 to TRBJ1-1, with no clear D. This CDR3 comprises 15 residues. Looked up from germline, CDR1 is KGHDR and CDR2 is SFDVKD. Trimming cost V 3 bases and J 1 base, with 11 bases left between them. In DNA form, the CDR3 reads TGTGCCACCAGTGATCCCCGGCGGGGGAACACTGAAGCTTTCTTT. Translation: CATSDPRRGNTEAFF.

A few counts support this clone. This chain joins TRBV29-1 and TRBJ1-1; 8 bases are a match to TRBD1. The germline gives CDR1 SQVTM, CDR2 ANQGSEA. After removal of 5 bases from V and 6 bases from J, the junction contained 8 bases not matched to a gene. The CDR3 has 13 amino acids. The CDR3 DNA reads as TGCAGCGTTTGTCAGGGGGCGCCGGCTGAAGCTTTCTTT. Its protein is CSVCQGAPAEAFF. The variable domain in full, with the rest retrieved from reference TRBV29-1 and TRBJ1-1, is SAVISQKPSRDICQRGTSLTIQCQVDSQVTMMFWYRQQPGQSLTLIATANQGSEATYESGFVIDKFPISRPNLTFSTLTVSNMSPEDSSIYLCSVCQGAPAEAFFGQGTRLTVV.

This chain links TRBV11-1 with TRBJ1-2, with TRBD1 identical over 10 bases. This CDR3 region has 14 residues. J gave up 2 bases and V 4 bases, and 1 base lay outside the gene matches. From germline, CDR1 is SGHAT and CDR2 FQDESV (reference sequence). CDR3 DNA: TGTGCCAGCAGCTCGGGACAGGGGAACTATGGCTACACCTTC. Its protein product is CASSSGQGNYGYTF.

The rearrangement uses TRBV6-1 and TRBJ1-6; possibly TRBD1 for D (5 bases). This CDR3 comprises 15 residues. The V end was cut by 2 bases, the J end by 9 bases, with 14 bases between. CDR1 MNHNS and CDR2 SASEGT come from the germline V gene. The CDR3 spells CASSEQGKRISPLHF. CDR3 nucleotide sequence: TGTGCCAGCAGTGAACAGGGAAAAAGAATTTCACCCCTCCACTTT.

The chain recombines TRBV2 with TRBJ2-2; D ambiguous. This CDR3 contains 15 residues. Between the trimmed V and J ends, which lost 7 bases and 5 bases, there was a span of 17 bases. Per the germline V gene, CDR1 is SNHLY and CDR2 is FYNNEI. The CDR3 region is CASIFSSLVTGELFF. The CDR3 bases are TGTGCCAGCATTTTTTCCTCATTAGTAACCGGGGAGCTGTTTTTT.

J is TRBJ2-5 and V is TRBV12-3 or TRBV12-4; D call uncertain. The CDR3 runs to 12 residues. V lost 5 bases and J lost 1, with 5 bases in between. CDR3 nucleotides: TGTGCCAGCAGTCCAGGCCAAGAGACCCAGTACTTC. Encoded protein: CASSPGQETQYF.

This chain joins TRBV28 and TRBJ1-4; 7 bases line up with TRBD1. Germline V gene sequence: CDR1 MDHEN, CDR2 SYDVKM. CDR3 length: 14 amino acids. V lost 6 bases and J lost 8; bases outside the gene matches: 9. The CDR3 nucleotides read TGTGCCAGCAGCCTACAGGGGATGGGGGAAAAACTGTTTTTT. As protein: CASSLQGMGEKLFF.

The chain is built from TRBV10-3 and TRBJ2-1, with D possibly TRBD2 on 7 matching bases. The CDR3 runs to 14 residues. Germline lookup yields CDR1 ENHRY and CDR2 SYGVKD. V dropped 4 bases and J dropped 8 bases, with 15 bases sitting between them. CDR3 nucleotides: TGTGCCATCAGTGGGTGGGGGGGCACGGATGAGCAGTTCTTC. It yields the protein CAISGWGGTDEQFF.

The chain joins TRBV30 to TRBJ2-2; 7 bases are a match to TRBD1. V lost 5 bases, J lost 7 bases, and 13 bases stayed unmatched. CDR1 is GTSNPN and CDR2 is SVGIG in the germline V gene (reference sequence). The length of the CDR3 is 15 residues. CDR3 nucleotide sequence: TGTGCCTGGCGTTATCCCAGGGGGTCGGGCGGGGAGCTGTTTTTT. Translation gives CAWRYPRGSGGELFF.

As concerns this clone: The same CDR3 arises from other DNA sequences in this sample as well. V usage is TRBV21-1 and J usage is TRBJ2-7; TRBD1, as called in the table, went unchecked against the DNA. TRBV21-1 is a listed pseudogene. This CDR3 has 14 residues. CDR3 in DNA: TGTGCCAGCAGCGGACGGACAGGATCTTACGAGCAGTACTTC. This sequence encodes CASSGRTGSYEQYF.

This clone was seen a handful of times. This chain connects TRBV18 to TRBJ1-2, with a possible D match to TRBD1 (6 bases). Germline-derived CDR1 and CDR2 are KGHSH and LQKENI. V shed 3 bases and J shed 2 bases, with 13 bases lying between them. CDR3 length: 15 residues. CDR3 DNA: TGTGCCAGCTCACCCCAACAGGGAACGAACTATGGCTACACCTTC. This translates into CASSPQQGTNYGYTF.

The V and J genes are TRBV28 and TRBJ1-4; no reliable D call. V was trimmed by 5 bases and J by 0 bases, leaving 4 bases between them. This CDR3 spans 13 amino acids. CDR1 is MDHEN and CDR2 is SYDVKM in the germline V gene. The CDR3 nucleotides read TGTGCCAGCAGTCTCTCAACTAATGAAAAACTGTTTTTT. This codes for CASSLSTNEKLFF.

The chain links TRBV4-1 to TRBJ1-1; a weak D match, TRBD1 (6 bases). V was shortened by 2 bases and J by 1 base, with 11 bases between the two germline ends. From germline, CDR1 is MGHRA and CDR2 YSYEKL. The CDR3 is made up of 15 amino acids. The CDR3 reads CASSQIQGKNTEAFF. CDR3 DNA: TGCGCCAGCAGCCAAATACAGGGTAAGAACACTGAAGCTTTCTTT.

V and J are TRBV30 and TRBJ1-6; no definite D call. From germline, CDR1 is GTSNPN and CDR2 SVGIG (reference sequence). The ends were cut back, 0 bases at V and 6 bases at J, with 9 bases in the middle. The CDR3 consists of 14 residues. This chain's CDR3 is CAWSVLISNSPLHF. The CDR3 nucleotides are TGTGCCTGGAGTGTACTCATTTCTAATTCACCCCTCCACTTT.

The sample holds one count of this clone. The chain recombines TRBV27 with TRBJ2-2; 8 bases fit TRBD1. Germline V gene lookup returns CDR1 MNHEY and CDR2 SMNVEV (reference sequence). CDR3 length: 15 amino acids. With 5 bases clipped from V and 1 base from J, the junction kept 3 bases outside the gene matches. This chain's CDR3 is CASSLDRGNTGELFF. Written as DNA, the CDR3 is TGTGCCAGCAGTCTCGACAGGGGGAACACCGGGGAGCTGTTTTTT.

This chain links TRBV19 with TRBJ2-2; 7 positions match TRBD1. The CDR3 is made up of 13 amino acids. Germline CDR1 reads LNHDA; CDR2 reads SQIVND (reference sequence). The ends lost 5 bases at V and 10 bases at J; junction bases unmatched: 7. CDR3 in amino acids: CASSLQGPTELFF. In DNA, the CDR3 is TGTGCCAGTAGTTTACAGGGGCCCACGGAGCTGTTTTTT.

This clone has just a few counts. The V and J genes are TRBV2 and TRBJ1-2; TRBD1 matches 9 bases. Germline CDR1 and CDR2: SNHLY and FYNNEI. The ends lost 1 base at V and 6 bases at J; junction bases unmatched: 3. The CDR3 is 14 amino acids. This CDR3 is CASSEGTGVHGYTF. The CDR3 DNA reads TGTGCCAGCAGTGAAGGGACAGGGGTACATGGCTACACCTTC.

This chain links TRBV7-2 with TRBJ2-5; 13 bases align to TRBD2. V was pared by 5 bases and J by 5 bases, with 5 bases of the junction left unmatched. From germline, CDR1 is SGHTA and CDR2 FQGNSA. The CDR3 runs 15 residues. The CDR3: CASSLTSGGAETQYF. CDR3 bases: TGTGCCAGCAGCCTAACTAGCGGGGGGGCCGAGACCCAGTACTTC. The full variable domain, in which reference TRBV7-2 and TRBJ2-5 provide the parts outside the CDR3, is GAGVSQSPSNKVTEKGKDVELRCDPISGHTALYWYRQSLGQGLEFLIYFQGNSAPDKSGLPSDRFSAERTGGSVSTLTIQRTQQEDSAVYLCASSLTSGGAETQYFGPGTRLLVL.

With regard to this clone: The sample contains more than one DNA sequence encoding this CDR3. The gene calls are TRBV5-1 and TRBJ2-2; 9 nucleotides line up with TRBD1. Unmatched junction bases numbered 3, after V lost 2 bases and J lost 1 base. Germline loops: CDR1 SGHRS, CDR2 YFSETQ. There are 16 residues in the CDR3. CDR3 sequence (DNA): TGCGCCAGCAGCTTTGCGGGACAGGGGAACACCGGGGAGCTGTTTTTT. It encodes CASSFAGQGNTGELFF.

This clone was recorded a few times. V usage is TRBV7-2 and J usage is TRBJ1-1, with TRBD1 matching 8 bases. Trimming removed 3 bases from V and 6 bases from J; junction bases left unmatched: 18. Looked up from germline, CDR1 is SGHTA and CDR2 is FQGNSA. The CDR3 is made up of 18 amino acids. The CDR3 spells CASSFGQGSSRRRAEAFF. DNA for the CDR3: TGTGCCAGCAGCTTCGGACAGGGATCCTCAAGGCGCAGAGCTGAAGCTTTCTTT.

Only one count was recorded for this clone. CDR3 residues: CSVDADSPTTGELFF. CDR3 in DNA: TGCAGCGTTGATGCGGACAGTCCAACCACCGGGGAGCTGTTTTTT. This rearrangement joins TRBV29-1 to TRBJ2-2; a possible D gene is TRBD1 (6 bases). Germline lookup yields CDR1 SQVTM and CDR2 ANQGSEA. This CDR3 is 15 amino acids long. V was trimmed by 3 bases and J by 4 bases, leaving 15 bases between them.